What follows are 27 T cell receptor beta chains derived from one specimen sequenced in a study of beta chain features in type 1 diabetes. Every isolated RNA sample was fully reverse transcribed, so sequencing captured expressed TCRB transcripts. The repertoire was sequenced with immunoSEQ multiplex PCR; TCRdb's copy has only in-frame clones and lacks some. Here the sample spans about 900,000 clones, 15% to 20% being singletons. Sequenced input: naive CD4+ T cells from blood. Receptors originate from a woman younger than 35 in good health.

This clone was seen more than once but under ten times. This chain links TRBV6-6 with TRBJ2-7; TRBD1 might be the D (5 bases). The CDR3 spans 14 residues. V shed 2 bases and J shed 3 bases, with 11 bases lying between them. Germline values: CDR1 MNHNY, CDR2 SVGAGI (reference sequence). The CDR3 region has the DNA TGTGCCAGCAGTTACACGCAGGGAAGCTACGAGCAGTACTTC. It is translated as CASSYTQGSYEQYF.

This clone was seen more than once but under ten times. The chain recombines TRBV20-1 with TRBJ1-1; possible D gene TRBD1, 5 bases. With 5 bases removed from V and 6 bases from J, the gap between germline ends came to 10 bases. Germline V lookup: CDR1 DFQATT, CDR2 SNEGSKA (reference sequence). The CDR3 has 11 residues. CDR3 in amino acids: CSAPRVPEAFF. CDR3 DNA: TGCAGTGCTCCCAGGGTCCCTGAAGCTTTCTTT.

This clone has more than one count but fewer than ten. The CDR3 sequence is CASSQALTGGAETQYF. The DNA of the CDR3 is TGTGCCAGCAGCCAAGCTCTGACAGGGGGCGCGGAGACCCAGTACTTC. The V call is TRBV4-2, the J call TRBJ2-5; the match to TRBD1 covers 10 bases. The V gene end was trimmed by 1 base and the J gene end by 5 bases; junction bases not matched to a gene: 7. Germline CDR1 is LGHNA and CDR2 is YNFKEQ. This CDR3 has 16 amino acids.

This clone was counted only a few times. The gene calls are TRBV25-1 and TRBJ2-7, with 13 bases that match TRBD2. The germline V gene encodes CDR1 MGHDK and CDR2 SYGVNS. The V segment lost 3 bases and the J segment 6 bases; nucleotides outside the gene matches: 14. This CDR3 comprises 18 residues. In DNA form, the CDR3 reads TGTGCCAGCAGTGACCTAAAGAGGGGACTAGCGGGGATCTCCGAGCAGTACTTC. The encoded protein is CASSDLKRGLAGISEQYF.

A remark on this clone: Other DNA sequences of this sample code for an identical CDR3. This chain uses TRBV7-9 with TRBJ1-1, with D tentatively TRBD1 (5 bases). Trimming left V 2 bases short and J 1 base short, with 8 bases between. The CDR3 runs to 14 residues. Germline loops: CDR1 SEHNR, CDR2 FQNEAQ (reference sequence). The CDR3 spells CASSLQGGNTEAFF. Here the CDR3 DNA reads TGTGCCAGCAGCTTACAGGGTGGGAACACTGAAGCTTTCTTT.

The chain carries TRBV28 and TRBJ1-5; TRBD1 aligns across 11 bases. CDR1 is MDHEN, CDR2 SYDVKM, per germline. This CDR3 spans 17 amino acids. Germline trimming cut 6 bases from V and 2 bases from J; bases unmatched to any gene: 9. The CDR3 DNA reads TGTGCCAGCAGAGTCGGACAGGGGGCAAGGGGCAATCAGCCCCAGCATTTT. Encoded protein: CASRVGQGARGNQPQHF.

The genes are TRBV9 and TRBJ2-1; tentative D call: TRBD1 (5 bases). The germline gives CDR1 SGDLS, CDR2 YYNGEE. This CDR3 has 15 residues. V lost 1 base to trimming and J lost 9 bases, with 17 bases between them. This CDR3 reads CASSVMGSTGTEQFF. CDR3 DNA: TGTGCCAGCAGCGTAATGGGGTCAACAGGCACTGAGCAGTTCTTC.

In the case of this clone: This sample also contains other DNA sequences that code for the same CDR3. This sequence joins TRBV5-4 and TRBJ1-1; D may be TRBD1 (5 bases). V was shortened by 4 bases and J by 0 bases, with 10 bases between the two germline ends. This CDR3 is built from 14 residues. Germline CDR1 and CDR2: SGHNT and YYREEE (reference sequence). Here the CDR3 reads CASSPGRVNTEAFF. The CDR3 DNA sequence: TGTGCCAGCAGCCCTGGCAGGGTGAACACTGAAGCTTTCTTT.

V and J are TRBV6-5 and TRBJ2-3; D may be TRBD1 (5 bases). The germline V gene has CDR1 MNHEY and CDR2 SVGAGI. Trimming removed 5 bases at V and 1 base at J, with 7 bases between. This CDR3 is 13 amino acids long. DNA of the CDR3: TGTGCCAGCAGTCTCAGGGGCACAGATACGCAGTATTTT. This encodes CASSLRGTDTQYF.

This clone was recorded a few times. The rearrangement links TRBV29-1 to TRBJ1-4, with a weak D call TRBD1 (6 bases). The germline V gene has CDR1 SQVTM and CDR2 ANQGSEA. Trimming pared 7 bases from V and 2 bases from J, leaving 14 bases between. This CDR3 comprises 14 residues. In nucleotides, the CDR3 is TGCAGCGCACGACAGGTTCTCACTAATGAAAAACTGTTTTTT. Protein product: CSARQVLTNEKLFF.

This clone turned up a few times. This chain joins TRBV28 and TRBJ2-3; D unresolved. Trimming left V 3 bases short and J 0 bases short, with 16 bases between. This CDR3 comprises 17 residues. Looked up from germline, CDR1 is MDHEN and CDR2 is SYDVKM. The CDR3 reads CASSFPVQLTSTDTQYF. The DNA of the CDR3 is TGTGCCAGCAGTTTTCCCGTTCAGCTCACTAGCACAGATACGCAGTATTTT.

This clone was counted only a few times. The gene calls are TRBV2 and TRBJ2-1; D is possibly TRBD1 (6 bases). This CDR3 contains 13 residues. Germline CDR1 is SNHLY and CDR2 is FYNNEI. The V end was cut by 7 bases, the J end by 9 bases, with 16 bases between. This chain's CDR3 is CASIKEQGTEQFF. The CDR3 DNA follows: TGTGCCAGCATCAAGGAACAGGGAACTGAGCAGTTCTTC.

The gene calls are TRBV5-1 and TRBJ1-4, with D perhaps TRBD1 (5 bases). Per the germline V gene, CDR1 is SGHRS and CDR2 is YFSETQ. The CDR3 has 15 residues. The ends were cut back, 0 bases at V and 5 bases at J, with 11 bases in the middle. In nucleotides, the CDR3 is TGCGCCAGCAGCTTGGTCGGGGGACCAAATGAAAAACTGTTTTTT. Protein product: CASSLVGGPNEKLFF.

This CDR3 reads CASSLNGGYEQYF. CDR3 sequence (DNA): TGTGCCAGCAGCTTGAATGGGGGCTACGAGCAGTACTTC. The chain links TRBV5-4 to TRBJ2-7; either TRBD1 or TRBD2 may supply D (5 bases each). The CDR3 consists of 13 residues. Trimming stripped 1 base from V and 3 bases from J, with 8 bases between. Germline V lookup: CDR1 SGHNT, CDR2 YYREEE (reference sequence). The complete variable domain, with remaining parts taken from reference TRBV5-4 and TRBJ2-7, reads ETGVTQSPTHLIKTRGQQVTLRCSSQSGHNTVSWYQQALGQGPQFIFQYYREEENGRGNFPPRFSGLQFPNYSSELNVNALELDDSALYLCASSLNGGYEQYFGPGTRLTVT.

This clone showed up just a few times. This chain's CDR3 is CASSPTSGRSDTQYF. In DNA form, the CDR3 reads TGTGCCAGCAGCCCGACGAGCGGGAGATCCGATACGCAGTATTTT. This chain uses TRBV7-2 with TRBJ2-3; 8 nucleotides line up with TRBD2. V was pared by 5 bases and J by 6 bases, with 10 bases of the junction left unmatched. This CDR3 is built from 15 residues. Germline CDR1 and CDR2: SGHTA and FQGNSA.

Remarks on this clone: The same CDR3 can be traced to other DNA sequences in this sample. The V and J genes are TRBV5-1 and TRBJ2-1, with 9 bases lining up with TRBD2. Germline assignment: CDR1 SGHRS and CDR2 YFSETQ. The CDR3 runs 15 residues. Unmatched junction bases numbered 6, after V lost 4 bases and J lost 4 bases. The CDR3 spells CASSPGLAGYNEQFF. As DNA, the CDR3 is TGCGCCAGCAGCCCGGGCCTAGCGGGATACAATGAGCAGTTCTTC.

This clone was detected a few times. The CDR3 sequence: CASSKAPGRSYEQYF. The CDR3, as DNA: TGTGCCAGCAGCAAAGCTCCCGGAAGGTCCTACGAGCAGTACTTC. The rearrangement links TRBV21-1 to TRBJ2-7. TRBV21-1 is a pseudogene locus. The CDR3 spans 15 residues.

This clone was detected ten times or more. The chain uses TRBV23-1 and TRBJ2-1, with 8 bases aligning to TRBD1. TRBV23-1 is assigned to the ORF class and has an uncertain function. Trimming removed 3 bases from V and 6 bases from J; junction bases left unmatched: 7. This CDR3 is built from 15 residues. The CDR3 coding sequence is TGCGCCAGCAGTCAGACCGGGACAGGACTCAATGAGCAGTTCTTC. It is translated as CASSQTGTGLNEQFF.

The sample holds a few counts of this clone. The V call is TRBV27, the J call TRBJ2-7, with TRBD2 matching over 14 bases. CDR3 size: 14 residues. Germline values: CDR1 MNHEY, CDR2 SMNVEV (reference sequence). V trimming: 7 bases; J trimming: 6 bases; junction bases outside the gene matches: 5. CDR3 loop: CASTGTSGSREQYF. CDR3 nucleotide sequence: TGTGCCAGCACCGGGACTAGCGGGAGTCGCGAGCAGTACTTC.

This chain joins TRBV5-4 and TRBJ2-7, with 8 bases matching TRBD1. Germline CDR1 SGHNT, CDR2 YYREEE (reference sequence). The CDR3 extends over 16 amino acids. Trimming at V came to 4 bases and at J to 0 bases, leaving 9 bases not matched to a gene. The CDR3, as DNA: TGTGCCAGCAGCCCCGGGACAGGTCTGAGCTCCTACGAGCAGTACTTC. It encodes CASSPGTGLSSYEQYF. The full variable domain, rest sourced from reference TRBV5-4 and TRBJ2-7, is ETGVTQSPTHLIKTRGQQVTLRCSSQSGHNTVSWYQQALGQGPQFIFQYYREEENGRGNFPPRFSGLQFPNYSSELNVNALELDDSALYLCASSPGTGLSSYEQYFGPGTRLTVT.

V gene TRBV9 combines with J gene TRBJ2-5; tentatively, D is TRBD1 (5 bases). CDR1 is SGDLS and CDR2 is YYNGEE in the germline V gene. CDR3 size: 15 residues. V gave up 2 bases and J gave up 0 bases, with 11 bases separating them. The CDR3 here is CASSVIAGYQETQYF. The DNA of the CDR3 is TGTGCCAGCAGCGTCATAGCAGGGTACCAAGAGACCCAGTACTTC. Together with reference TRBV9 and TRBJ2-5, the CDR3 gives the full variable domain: DSGVTQTPKHLITATGQRVTLRCSPRSGDLSVYWYQQSLDQGLQFLIQYYNGEERAKGNILERFSAQQFPDLHSELNLSSLELGDSALYFCASSVIAGYQETQYFGPGTRLLVL.

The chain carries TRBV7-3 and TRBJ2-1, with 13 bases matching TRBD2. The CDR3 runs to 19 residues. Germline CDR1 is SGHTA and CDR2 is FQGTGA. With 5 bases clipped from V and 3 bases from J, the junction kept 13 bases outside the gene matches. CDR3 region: CASSPEQGLAGRNYNEQFF. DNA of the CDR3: TGTGCCAGCAGCCCAGAACAGGGACTAGCGGGAAGAAACTACAATGAGCAGTTCTTC.

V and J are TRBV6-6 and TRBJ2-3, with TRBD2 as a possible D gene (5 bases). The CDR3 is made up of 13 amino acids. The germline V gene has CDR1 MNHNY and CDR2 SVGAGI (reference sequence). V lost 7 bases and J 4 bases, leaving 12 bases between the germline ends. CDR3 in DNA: TGTGCCAGCAAACCCGTCGGGGCAGATACGCAGTATTTT. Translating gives CASKPVGADTQYF.

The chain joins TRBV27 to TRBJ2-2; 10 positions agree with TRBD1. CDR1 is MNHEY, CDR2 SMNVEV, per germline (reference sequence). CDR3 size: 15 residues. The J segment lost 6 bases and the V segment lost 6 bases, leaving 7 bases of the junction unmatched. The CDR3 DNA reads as TGTGCCAGCAGCCCCGGGACAGGGGTATCCGGGGAGCTGTTTTTT. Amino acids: CASSPGTGVSGELFF.

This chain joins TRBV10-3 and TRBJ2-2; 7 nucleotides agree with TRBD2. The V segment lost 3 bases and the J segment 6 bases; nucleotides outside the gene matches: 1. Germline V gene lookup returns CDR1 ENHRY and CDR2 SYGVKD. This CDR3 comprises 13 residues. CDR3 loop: CAISDREAGELFF. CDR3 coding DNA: TGTGCCATCAGTGACCGGGAGGCCGGGGAGCTGTTTTTT.

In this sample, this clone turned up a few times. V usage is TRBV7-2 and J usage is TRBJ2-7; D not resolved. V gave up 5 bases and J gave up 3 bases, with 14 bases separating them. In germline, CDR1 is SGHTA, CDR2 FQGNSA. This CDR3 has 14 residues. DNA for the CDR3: TGTGCCAGCAGCCCGGACGGTATTTACTACGAGCAGTACTTC. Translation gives CASSPDGIYYEQYF.

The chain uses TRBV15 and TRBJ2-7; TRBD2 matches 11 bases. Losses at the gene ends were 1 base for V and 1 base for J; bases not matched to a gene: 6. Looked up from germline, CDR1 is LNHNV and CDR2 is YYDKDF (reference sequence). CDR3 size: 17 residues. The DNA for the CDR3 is TGTGCCACCAGCAGAGCCGCGGGACTAGCGGAATCCTACGAGCAGTACTTC. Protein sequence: CATSRAAGLAESYEQYF.